This T cell receptor (beta chain) is from a study of blood T cell repertoires in COVID-19 (dated by TCRdb to the early 2020s). About the study as a whole: The collaborator samples originated in the United States, Italy and Spain and spanned the acute and convalescent phases of COVID-19. HLA class I and class II types, where available, came from metadata supplied by the sample provider rather than from assay-based typing. The repertoires were made available in a free public database intended to serve as a resource for research on the immune response to SARS-CoV-2. The material from the prospective study consisted of cDNA or gDNA derived from T cells, B-cell-depleted T cells, or PBMCs. Samples were obtained from the ongoing ImmuneRACE study (first 160 participants) and from some 1,200 subjects provided by 6 global collaborators. The dataset comprised deeply sampled blood TCRbeta repertoires from subjects exposed to, actively infected with, or recovered from COVID-19. A de-identified subject ID, COVID-19 status, age in years and sex were almost always included in the sample metadata. What the authors observed across the whole study: Clinical and demographic metadata were provided uncurated, with the amount varying by source and participant.

Each collaborating institution followed its own protocols to collect whole blood in K2EDTA tubes. For TCRbeta analysis, collaborator samples were shipped as frozen whole blood, as isolated PBMCs, or as DNA extracted from either sample type. Germline trimming: 6 bases from V, 6 bases from J; junction bases outside gene matches: 11. For CDR1 and CDR2, the germline V gene lists SGHTA and FQGNSA. The CDR3 goes from the cysteine to the phenylalanine over 15 residues. The only DNA kept is the CDR3, 45 bases in frame from the first base. TCRbeta CDR3 regions were amplified from genomic DNA using the immunoSEQ Assay, a bias-controlled multiplex PCR. On the authors' methods: The number of nucleated cells in each sample was estimated from the amplification of reference gene primers within the assay. To quantify the absolute abundance of each unique TCRbeta CDR3 rearrangement, sequence reads were collapsed and filtered. For each sample, productive Simpson clonality was calculated by taking the square root of Simpson's diversity index across productive rearrangements. Not all clones reach the TCRdb copy of this immuneACCESS table, which keeps in-frame sequences only. Checked studies attribute under half of the gap to unresolved V genes and leave the rest unexplained. V and J calls and clone size are copied from that table; D and trimming were computed from the DNA. This sample gives over 20,000 clones in total; approximately 72% of them show up just once. The ten largest clones add up to 40% to 45% of the sample.

Details on this clone: Its binding antigen is unknown. Nothing much larger sits one base from this clone, and base qualities are not available.

The V and J genes are TRBV7-2 and TRBJ2-1; the junction holds 7 bases that match TRBD2. The source is a woman of 80 years or more with acute or convalescent COVID-19. The specimen was peripheral blood. The nucleotides read TGTGCCAGCAGTGCTTCCTGGGGGGGTATCAATGAGCAGTTCTTC. It translates as CASSASWGGINEQFF. The entire variable domain, with the stretches around the CDR3 drawn from the reference TRBV7-2 and TRBJ2-1 proteins, is GAGVSQSPSNKVTEKGKDVELRCDPISGHTALYWYRQSLGQGLEFLIYFQGNSAPDKSGLPSDRFSAERTGGSVSTLTIQRTQQEDSAVYLCASSASWGGINEQFFGPGTRLTVL.